This T cell receptor beta chain was sequenced for a study of Graves' ophthalmopathy and Graves' hyperthyroidism. TCR beta CDR3 regions were amplified from RNA transcripts. Second-round multiplex PCR followed a first-round RT-PCR using HTBI primers. One entry per CDR3 protein results from TCRdb running MiXCR on the multiplex PCR reads. The data hold hundreds of thousands of distinct CDR3 sequences, with around 50% observed a single time. Pregnancy or lactation, uncontrolled infections and other autoimmune diseases were grounds for excluding patients. Out of 7.5 to 10 ml of fresh peripheral blood, PBMCs were obtained. The germline gives CDR1 KGHDR, CDR2 SFDVKD. Trimming cost V 2 bases and J 5 bases, with 14 bases left between them. The CDR3 is 16 residues long.

The chain carries TRBV24-1 and TRBJ2-2; TRBD1 might be the D (7 bases). Sequencing input: peripheral blood. This receptor was obtained from an adult man with Graves' ophthalmopathy. CDR3 sequence reads: CATSDSGSGGTGELFF. The CDR3 DNA reads as TGTGCCACCAGTGATTCCGGATCAGGGGGGACCGGGGAGCTGTTTTTT.